This TCR beta chain originates from a study of blood T cell repertoires in COVID-19. V shed 6 bases and J shed 9 bases, with 15 bases lying between them. From germline, CDR1 is MDHEN and CDR2 SYDVKM. There are 13 residues in the CDR3. The assay was immunoSEQ multiplex PCR, and TCRdb's table has in-frame clones only and misses some. This sample has more than 85,000 clones; around 80% occur once, and the top ten carry 3% to 4.5%. This clone turned up a few times. The receptor was isolated from a woman older than 75 with acute or convalescent COVID-19. Sequenced sample: peripheral blood. The V call is TRBV28, the J call TRBJ2-1, with D tentatively TRBD2 (5 bases). CDR3 coding DNA: TGTGCCAGCAGAAACCCGAGCGGCGGTGAGCAGTTCTTC. It specifies CASRNPSGGEQFF. The complete variable domain, with remaining parts taken from reference TRBV28 and TRBJ2-1, reads DVKVTQSSRYLVKRTGEKVFLECVQDMDHENMFWYRQDPGLGLRLIYFSYDVKMKEKGDIPEGYSVSREKKERFSLILESASTNQTSMYLCASRNPSGGEQFFGPGTRLTVL.